Listed below are T cell receptor beta chains from one sample, sequenced in a study of OX40 agonist ivuxolimab in advanced cancers. TCRdb's copy holds only in-frame clones and misses some; the assay was immunoSEQ multiplex PCR. The data show approximately 70,000 clones, about 89% seen once. Sequencing was performed on CD4+ or CD8+ T cells sorted from blood, taken in a trial of the OX40 agonist ivuxolimab. Every receptor here comes from an adult with an advanced solid tumor such as melanoma, head and neck, liver or kidney cancer. Each CDR3 is given with its conserved first and last residue. Fields, in order: clone size, J gene, V gene, D gene, CDR3 protein, CDR3 DNA. D genes are given only for firm matches. Expanded clones are given a class, and other clones once, few, many or no size at all.

once | TRBJ1-1 | TRBV27 | - | CASSLWGGNTEAFF | TGTGCCAGCAGTTTATGGGGGGGGAACACTGAAGCTTTCTTT
- | TRBJ2-3 | TRBV11-2 | - | CASSSTRDTQYF | TGTGCCAGCAGCTCTACTCGGGATACGCAGTATTTT
- | TRBJ2-4 | TRBV29-1 | - | CSVSENIQYF | TGCAGCGTTTCTGAGAACATTCAGTACTTC
- | TRBJ1-1 | TRBV6-5 | - | CASSYGEEVFF | TGTGCCAGCAGCTACGGGGAAGAAGTTTTCTTT
- | TRBJ2-7 | TRBV6-6 | TRBD2 | CASSYAGDTYEQYF | TGTGCCAGCAGTTATGCGGGGGATACCTACGAGCAGTACTTC
- | TRBJ2-1 | TRBV9 | TRBD2 | CASSLGTSGYNEQFF | TGTGCCAGCAGCTTGGGGACTAGCGGATACAATGAGCAGTTCTTC
- | TRBJ2-5 | TRBV27 | - | CASSSLSNQETQYF | TGTGCCAGCAGTTCTCTATCTAACCAAGAGACCCAGTACTTC
- | TRBJ1-1 | TRBV15 | - | CATSRQDGETAEAFF | TGTGCCACCAGCAGGCAGGACGGAGAAACGGCTGAAGCTTTCTTT
- | TRBJ2-4 | TRBV10-3 | TRBD1 | CAISAGTGNLDIQYF | TGTGCCATCAGCGCCGGGACAGGGAACTTGGACATTCAGTACTTC
- | TRBJ1-1 | TRBV4-3 | - | CASSQVGGYTEAFF | TGCGCCAGCAGCCAAGTTGGAGGTTACACTGAAGCTTTCTTT
few | TRBJ1-2 | TRBV6-1 | - | CASSEVETYGYTF | TGTGCCAGCAGTGAAGTTGAAACCTATGGCTACACCTTC
- | TRBJ2-1 | TRBV25-1 | TRBD2 | CASRLAVNEQFF | TGTGCCAGCAGACTAGCGGTCAATGAGCAGTTCTTC
once | TRBJ2-5 | TRBV19 | - | CASSRSGWQETQYF | TGTGCCAGTAGTAGGTCAGGGTGGCAAGAGACCCAGTACTTC
- | TRBJ2-1 | TRBV27 | TRBD2 | CASSFRGVYNEQFF | TGTGCCAGCAGTTTCCGGGGGGTTTACAATGAGCAGTTCTTC
- | TRBJ1-1 | TRBV6-1 | - | CATLHPNTEAFF | TGTGCCACCCTACATCCGAACACTGAAGCTTTCTTT
- | TRBJ1-1 | TRBV9 | TRBD1 | CASSVVGQWNTEAFF | TGTGCCAGCAGCGTAGTGGGACAGTGGAACACTGAAGCTTTCTTT
- | TRBJ1-5 | TRBV9 | TRBD1 | CASSQSGQGPNQPQHF | TGTGCCAGCAGCCAGTCGGGACAGGGGCCCAATCAGCCCCAGCATTTT
- | TRBJ1-2 | TRBV27 | - | CASSDSNYGYTF | TGTGCCAGCAGCGACAGCAACTATGGCTACACCTTC
- | TRBJ2-7 | TRBV29-1 | - | CSVAAGSPNEQYF | TGCAGCGTTGCTGCCGGGTCTCCAAACGAGCAGTACTTC
- | TRBJ1-2 | TRBV4-3 | - | CASSQDGQPSNYGYTF | TGCGCCAGCAGCCAAGACGGACAGCCGTCTAACTATGGCTACACCTTC
- | TRBJ1-1 | TRBV15 | - | CATSRVPLAGATTEAFF | TGTGCCACCAGCAGAGTCCCCCTGGCAGGAGCAACGACTGAAGCTTTCTTT
- | TRBJ1-2 | TRBV9 | - | CASSANSGGEDYGYTF | TGTGCCAGCAGCGCCAACTCGGGGGGCGAAGACTATGGCTACACCTTC
- | TRBJ2-1 | TRBV9 | TRBD2 | CASSPRAGGPEQFF | TGTGCCAGCAGCCCCAGGGCGGGGGGGCCTGAGCAGTTCTTC
once | TRBJ2-1 | TRBV7-2 | TRBD2 | CASSPRTSGYNEQFF | TGTGCCAGCAGCCCCAGGACTAGCGGCTACAATGAGCAGTTCTTC
- | TRBJ1-1 | TRBV5-4 | - | CASSFLGTGNTEAFF | TGTGCCAGCAGCTTTCTTGGGACGGGGAACACTGAAGCTTTCTTT
- | TRBJ2-1 | TRBV14 | - | CASSLSGTGEQFF | TGTGCCAGCAGCCTAAGTGGGACGGGGGAGCAGTTCTTC
- | TRBJ2-3 | TRBV4-1 | TRBD2 | CASSQLAGGVDTQYF | TGCGCCAGCAGCCAACTAGCGGGGGGTGTAGATACGCAGTATTTT
- | TRBJ2-5 | TRBV4-3 | TRBD1 | CASSHTQGANRETQYF | TGCGCCAGCAGCCATACACAGGGGGCGAACCGAGAGACCCAGTACTTC
- | TRBJ2-1 | TRBV2 | - | CASGRYNEQFF | TGTGCCAGCGGGCGTTACAATGAGCAGTTCTTC
few | TRBJ1-1 | TRBV19 | - | CASSIAEGLGEAFF | TGTGCCAGTAGTATAGCTGAAGGACTAGGTGAAGCTTTCTTT
- | TRBJ2-2 | TRBV7-6 | - | CASRLGEGNTGELFF | TGTGCCAGCAGATTAGGGGAAGGGAACACCGGGGAGCTGTTTTTT
- | TRBJ1-1 | TRBV14 | - | CASSLLSPLNTEAFF | TGTGCCAGCAGCCTCCTTAGTCCCTTGAACACTGAAGCTTTCTTT
- | TRBJ2-3 | TRBV19 | - | CASSAAATDTQYF | TGTGCCAGTAGTGCAGCCGCCACAGATACGCAGTATTTT
- | TRBJ2-1 | TRBV27 | - | CASSFAWSYNEQFF | TGTGCCAGCAGTTTCGCCTGGAGTTACAATGAGCAGTTCTTC
- | TRBJ2-5 | TRBV7-9 | - | CARKARGRRETQYF | TGTGCCAGGAAAGCTCGGGGGCGCAGGGAGACCCAGTACTTC
once | TRBJ2-1 | TRBV6-5 | - | CASSYSSLGSYNEQFF | TGTGCCAGCAGTTACTCTTCCCTGGGGTCCTACAATGAGCAGTTCTTC
- | TRBJ2-1 | TRBV9 | - | CASSPEPGVYNEQFF | TGTGCCAGCAGCCCGGAGCCGGGAGTATACAATGAGCAGTTCTTC
once | TRBJ1-1 | TRBV6-6 | TRBD1 | CASRRDRGNTEAFF | TGTGCCAGCAGAAGGGACAGGGGGAACACTGAAGCTTTCTTT
- | TRBJ2-2 | TRBV9 | - | CASSVGGGELFF | TGTGCCAGCAGCGTAGGGGGCGGGGAGCTGTTTTTT
- | TRBJ2-2 | TRBV6-6 | - | CASSYSLGGELFF | TGTGCCAGCAGTTACTCCCTTGGCGGGGAGCTGTTTTTT
- | TRBJ1-5 | TRBV30 | - | CAWSSIDSNQPQHF | TGTGCCTGGAGTAGTATCGATAGCAATCAGCCCCAGCATTTT